The clone carrying this T cell receptor (beta chain) was counted only a few times. The antigen remains unidentified. From RNA transcripts, TCR beta CDR3 regions were amplified. Carried out on the TCR CDR3, a first-round RT-PCR used the HTBI primer set. TCRdb reanalysed the multiplex PCR reads using MiXCR and keeps one entry per CDR3 protein. The sample consists of about 640,000 distinct CDR3 sequences, more than 20% of them appearing once. CDR3 length: 13 residues. Germline values: CDR1 MGHRA, CDR2 YSYEKL. Trimming left V 4 bases short and J 4 bases short, with 10 bases between. The data were obtained in a study of T cells in Graves' hyperthyroidism and ophthalmopathy. General study findings and limits: The model anticipated ophthalmopathy a median approximately six months pre-onset.

Patients were excluded because of uncontrolled infection, other autoimmune disease, pregnancy or lactation. This rearrangement joins TRBV4-1 to TRBJ2-5, with D possibly matching TRBD1 (6 bases). This receptor was taken from a man between 25 and 39 years old with Graves' ophthalmopathy. Sample: blood. The CDR3 sequence: CASSPQGSETQYF. CDR3 sequence (DNA): TGCGCCAGCAGCCCTCAGGGGTCAGAGACCCAGTACTTC.